This paragraph covers one T cell receptor beta chain sequence. This sample was taken from a study of blood T cell repertoires in COVID-19. Study overall: There were acute and convalescent COVID-19 samples, and they came from the United States, Italy and Spain. Sample material is recorded as cDNA or gDNA derived from T cells, B-cell-depleted T cells, or PBMCs.

In the original processing: Reference gene primer amplification in the assay estimated nucleated cell counts. Sequencing was performed with immunoSEQ multiplex PCR; in TCRdb, only in-frame clones are kept and a portion is missing. Clonal size and the V and J genes are those of that table, whereas D and trimming came from the DNA. The table shows about 60,000 clones, with around 82% occurring only once. CDR3 length: 16 amino acids. Germline lookup yields CDR1 MNHEY and CDR2 SMNVEV (reference sequence). With V trimmed by 5 bases and J by 1 base, 7 bases remained unmatched. This chain links TRBV27 with TRBJ2-3; 9 nucleotides line up with TRBD2. This receptor was obtained from a woman of 80 years or more with acute or convalescent COVID-19. The sequenced sample was peripheral blood. The CDR3 loop reads CASSRPSGTGTDTQYF. CDR3 DNA: TGTGCCAGCAGTAGACCTAGCGGGACAGGCACAGATACGCAGTATTTT.